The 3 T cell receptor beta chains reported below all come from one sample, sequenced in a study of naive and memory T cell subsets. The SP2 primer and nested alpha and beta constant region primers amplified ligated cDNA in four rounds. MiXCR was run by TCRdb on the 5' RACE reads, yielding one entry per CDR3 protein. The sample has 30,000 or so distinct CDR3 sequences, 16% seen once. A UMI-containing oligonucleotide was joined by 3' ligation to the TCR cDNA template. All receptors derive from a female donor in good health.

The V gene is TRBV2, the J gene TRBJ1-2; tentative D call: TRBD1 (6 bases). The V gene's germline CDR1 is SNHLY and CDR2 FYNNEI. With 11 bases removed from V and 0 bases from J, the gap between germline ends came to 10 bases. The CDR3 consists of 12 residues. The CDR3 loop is CAGRDTNYGYTF. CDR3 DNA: TGTGCCGGCCGGGACACTAACTATGGCTACACCTTC.

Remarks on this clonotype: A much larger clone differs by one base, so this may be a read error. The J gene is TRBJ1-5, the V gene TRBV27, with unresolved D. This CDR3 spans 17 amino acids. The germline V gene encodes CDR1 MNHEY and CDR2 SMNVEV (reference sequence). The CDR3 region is CASGPMGSSYSNQPQNF. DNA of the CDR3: TGTGCCAGCGGCCCAATGGGGTCGTCGTATAGCAATCAGCCCCAGAATTTT.

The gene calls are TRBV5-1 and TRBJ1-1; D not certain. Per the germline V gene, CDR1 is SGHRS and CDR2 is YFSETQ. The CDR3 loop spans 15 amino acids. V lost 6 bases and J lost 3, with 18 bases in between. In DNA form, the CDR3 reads TGCGCCAGCAACCTCAAGCCTCGGGAGGACACTGAAGCTTTCTTT. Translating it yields CASNLKPREDTEAFF.